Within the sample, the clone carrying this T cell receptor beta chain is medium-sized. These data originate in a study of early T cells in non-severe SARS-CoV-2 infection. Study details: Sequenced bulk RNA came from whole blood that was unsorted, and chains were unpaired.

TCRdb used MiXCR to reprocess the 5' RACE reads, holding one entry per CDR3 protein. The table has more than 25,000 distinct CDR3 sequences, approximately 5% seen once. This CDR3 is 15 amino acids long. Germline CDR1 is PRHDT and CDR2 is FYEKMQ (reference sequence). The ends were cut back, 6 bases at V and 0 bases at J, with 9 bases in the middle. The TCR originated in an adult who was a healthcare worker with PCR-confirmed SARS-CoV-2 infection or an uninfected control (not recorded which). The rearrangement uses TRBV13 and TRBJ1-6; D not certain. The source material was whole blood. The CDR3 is CASRVKGSYNSPLHF. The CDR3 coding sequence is TGTGCCAGCAGGGTTAAGGGCTCCTATAATTCACCCCTCCACTTT.